The clone carrying this T cell receptor (beta chain) was seen a handful of times. The ends lost 4 bases at V and 5 bases at J; junction bases unmatched: 2. Germline loops: CDR1 DFQATT, CDR2 SNEGSKA (reference sequence). The CDR3 covers 11 residues. The Seattle patients joined while their infection was active and were tracked longitudinally afterward. These data are taken from a study of blood T cell repertoires in COVID-19. Study details: Whether acute or convalescent, the COVID-19 samples came from the United States, Italy and Spain. The cDNA or gDNA used as material had been derived from T cells, B-cell-depleted T cells, or PBMCs.

Method: immunoSEQ multiplex PCR; TCRdb's copy keeps in-frame clones and lacks some. The table lists approximately 120,000 clones, around four fifths of them singletons. The clonotype originates from a man older than 75 with COVID-19, enrolled during active disease. Specimen: peripheral blood. V is TRBV20-1 and J is TRBJ2-7, with 7 bases identical to TRBD1. CDR3 in amino acids: CSAKGGHEQYF. The CDR3 DNA follows: TGCAGTGCTAAAGGGGGCCACGAGCAGTACTTC.